This section outlines one T cell receptor beta chain sequence together with its context. This CDR3 has 15 amino acids. V gave up 6 bases and J gave up 4 bases; unmatched junction bases: 9. Germline V CDR1 and CDR2: MRHNA, SNTAGT. This record comes from a study of blood T cell repertoires in COVID-19. The wider study: From the United States, Italy and Spain came samples of acute and convalescent COVID-19.

As handled by the study authors: Counts of nucleated cells, estimated from reference gene primer amplification, were obtained. Some clones are missing from TCRdb's copy, which holds only in-frame ones; the method was immunoSEQ multiplex PCR. V and J calls and clone size come straight from that table; D and trimming were deduced from the DNA. The repertoire holds fewer than 30,000 clones, with approximately 85% as singletons. Enrolment of Seattle patients took place during active infection, and they were followed longitudinally. The V gene is TRBV6-4, the J gene TRBJ1-1; 9 bases align to TRBD1. The receptor was isolated from an elderly woman with COVID-19, enrolled during active disease. Sequencing was done on a sample of peripheral blood. The CDR3 nucleotides are TGTGCCAGCAGATCGGGACAGGGTATGAGCACTGAAGCTTTCTTT. Amino acids: CASRSGQGMSTEAFF.